This entry features one TCR beta chain sequence. Its target is not known. The sample originates from a study of regulatory T cells in long-lasting Graves disease. On the study more broadly: Graves' patients who were just diagnosed had used antithyroid drugs for under 3 months.

Time point noted: newly diagnosed GD, antithyroid drugs for less than 3 months. Making the TCR library involved RNA that had been extracted from PBMCs. With iRepertoire HTBI primers and Arm-PCR of CDR3 regions, TCR beta libraries were built. One entry per CDR3 protein, called by TCRdb with MiXCR from the multiplex PCR reads. This sample carries 500,000 or so distinct CDR3 sequences, roughly 16% of them seen once, and the ten largest clones take 20% to 25%. General study findings and limits: Patients with persistent disease showed a bias toward TRBV28, TRBJ1-2 and TRBJ2-5.

The CDR3 runs 13 residues. V dropped 5 bases and J dropped 7 bases, with 18 bases sitting between them. Germline CDR1 and CDR2: GTSNPN and SVGIG (reference sequence). In addition, the sample was reused for a study of T cells in Graves' hyperthyroidism and ophthalmopathy. This second report adds: Most clonotypes expanded in the thyroid (above 0.001) were also present in blood. Through a model of 13 V-J features, ophthalmopathy was separated from stable hyperthyroidism.

This clonotype was obtained from a woman aged 35-65 years with Graves disease. The material was peripheral blood mononuclear cells (PBMCs), obtained at new diagnosis, from a patient treated with antithyroid drugs. This rearrangement joins TRBV30 to TRBJ2-7; perhaps TRBD1 as D (6 bases). CDR3 sequence: CAWDTGPGPEQYF. CDR3 in DNA: TGTGCCTGGGATACAGGGCCTGGACCTGAGCAGTACTTC.